The next 15 T cell receptor beta chains were all read from a single sample in a study of T cells in narcolepsy. The table came from immunoSEQ multiplex PCR; TCRdb's copy has only in-frame clones and leaves some out. The sample includes some 15,000 clones, about 85% seen only once; the top ten take about two fifths. The sequenced material came from memory (CD45RA-) CD4+ T cells from blood. The receptors were gathered from a human donor in good health.

This chain joins TRBV14 and TRBJ2-7; tentatively, D is TRBD2 (6 bases). The germline CDR1 and CDR2 sequences are SGHDN and FVKESK. The ends were cut back, 5 bases at V and 0 bases at J, with 11 bases in the middle. CDR3 length: 14 residues. The CDR3 sequence: CASSFGGSSYEQYF. In DNA form, the CDR3 reads TGTGCCAGCAGCTTCGGGGGTAGCTCCTACGAGCAGTACTTC.

This chain links TRBV18 with TRBJ2-1, with TRBD2 as a possible D gene (5 bases). Germline V gives CDR1 KGHSH, CDR2 LQKENI. There are 12 residues in the CDR3. Trimming removed 2 bases from V and 7 bases from J, with 6 bases in between. The CDR3 DNA reads TGTGCCAGCTCACCAGGGGAGAATGAGCAGTTCTTC. It is translated as CASSPGENEQFF.

The chain carries TRBV30 and TRBJ2-7; D is uncertain. The CDR3 runs 14 residues. The V gene's germline CDR1 is GTSNPN and CDR2 SVGIG (reference sequence). Deletions cut 3 bases from V and 3 bases from J, with 15 bases between. The CDR3 spells CAWSRLGRIYEQYF. The CDR3 DNA reads TGTGCCTGGAGCCGTCTCGGGCGAATCTACGAGCAGTACTTC.

The chain carries TRBV9 and TRBJ2-3; no definite D call. Germline assignment: CDR1 SGDLS and CDR2 YYNGEE. There are 15 residues in the CDR3. Trimming stripped 0 bases from V and 2 bases from J, with 10 bases between. The CDR3: CASSVGLELTDTQYF. CDR3 DNA: TGTGCCAGCAGCGTAGGACTTGAACTCACAGATACGCAGTATTTT.

The sample holds a few counts of this clone. The rearrangement uses TRBV7-7 and TRBJ2-7, with D perhaps being TRBD1 or TRBD2 (7 bases each). Trimming took 0 bases from V and 3 from J, leaving 12 bases between them. Germline V lookup: CDR1 SSHAT, CDR2 FNYEAQ (reference sequence). The CDR3 is 15 residues long. CDR3 protein: CASSLAQGGFYEQYF. As DNA, the CDR3 is TGTGCCAGCAGCTTAGCCCAGGGGGGGTTCTACGAGCAGTACTTC.

This clone was recorded only once. This chain links TRBV6-5 with TRBJ1-1; D is unresolved. Germline V gene lookup returns CDR1 MNHEY and CDR2 SVGAGI. The CDR3 runs to 13 residues. Trimming removed 8 bases from V and 6 bases from J, with 16 bases in between. The DNA for the CDR3 is TGTGCCAGCTCCCTCTTAGGCCGCCCTGAAGCTTTCTTT. Translation: CASSLLGRPEAFF.

As regards this clone: Within the sample, other DNA sequences also encode this same CDR3. DNA of the CDR3: TGTGCCAGCAGCTACTCTGGACTAGCGGGAGTCTACAATGAGCAGTTCTTC. It encodes CASSYSGLAGVYNEQFF. The V call is TRBV2, the J call TRBJ2-1, with 13 bases identical to TRBD2. Germline loops: CDR1 SNHLY, CDR2 FYNNEI. This CDR3 has 17 amino acids. V shed 6 bases, J shed 3 bases, and the junction held 8 bases outside the gene matches.

The genes are TRBV7-6 and TRBJ2-1, with 9 bases identical to TRBD2. CDR1 and CDR2 (germline): SGHVS, FNYEAQ. The CDR3 runs 16 residues. V trimming: 1 base; J trimming: 9 bases; junction bases outside the gene matches: 10. CDR3 nucleotides: TGTGCCAGCAGCTTAGGGAGTGGACTAGCGTTGTTTGAGCAGTTCTTC. Protein product: CASSLGSGLALFEQFF.

The chain joins TRBV10-2 to TRBJ2-3; 9 nucleotides line up with TRBD1. CDR1 and CDR2 from the germline V gene are WSHSY and SAAADI. Trimming removed 6 bases from V and 4 bases from J; junction bases left unmatched: 2. The CDR3 sequence is 13 residues long. CDR3 coding DNA: TGCGCCAGCAGGGACAGGGGCCCAGATACGCAGTATTTT. Protein product: CASRDRGPDTQYF.

The CDR3 region has the DNA TGTGCCACCAGCAGAGATCGGGGATTTGGGTCCGAGCAGTACTTC. Amino acid sequence: CATSRDRGFGSEQYF. J is TRBJ2-7 and V is TRBV15; possibly TRBD2 for D (5 bases). CDR3 length equals 15 residues. Germline CDR1 reads LNHNV; CDR2 reads YYDKDF (reference sequence). V dropped 0 bases and J dropped 6 bases, with 15 bases sitting between them.

This clone occurred once. This rearrangement joins TRBV2 to TRBJ2-7; 7 bases are shared with TRBD1. The CDR3 length is 15 residues. The V gene end was trimmed by 6 bases and the J gene end by 2 bases; junction bases not matched to a gene: 10. Germline values: CDR1 SNHLY, CDR2 FYNNEI. The CDR3 region is CASRDRQGGTYEQYF. The DNA for the CDR3 is TGTGCCAGCAGGGACCGACAGGGTGGGACCTACGAGCAGTACTTC.

This clone was seen a handful of times. The CDR3 loop is CAISEGSGNTIYF. CDR3 DNA: TGTGCCATCAGTGAGGGATCTGGAAACACCATATATTTT. The chain has TRBV10-3 and TRBJ1-3; D is unresolved. The CDR3 is 13 amino acids. The germline gives CDR1 ENHRY, CDR2 SYGVKD. Trimming pared 2 bases from V and 1 base from J, leaving 3 bases between.

The chain recombines TRBV11-2 with TRBJ2-3; D unresolved. Trimming left V 2 bases short and J 7 bases short, with 1 base between. Germline lookup yields CDR1 SGHAT and CDR2 FQNNGV. This CDR3 is built from 10 residues. This chain's CDR3 is CASSLNTQYF. The CDR3 DNA follows: TGTGCCAGCAGCTTAAATACGCAGTATTTT.

This chain connects TRBV6-5 to TRBJ1-5; D gene unclear. The V gene's germline CDR1 is MNHEY and CDR2 SVGAGI. Trimming pared 1 base from V and 6 bases from J, leaving 7 bases between. This CDR3 region has 13 residues. This CDR3 reads CASSYYPGQPQHF. CDR3 DNA sequence: TGTGCCAGCAGTTACTACCCGGGTCAGCCCCAGCATTTT.

The rearrangement links TRBV7-8 to TRBJ2-5; TRBD2 agrees at 8 bases. Unmatched junction bases numbered 9, after V lost 5 bases and J lost 4 bases. Germline values: CDR1 SGHVS, CDR2 FQNEAQ. The CDR3 runs to 15 residues. CDR3 in amino acids: CASSPPTSGGETQYF. For the CDR3, the DNA is TGTGCCAGCAGCCCCCCTACTAGCGGAGGAGAGACCCAGTACTTC.